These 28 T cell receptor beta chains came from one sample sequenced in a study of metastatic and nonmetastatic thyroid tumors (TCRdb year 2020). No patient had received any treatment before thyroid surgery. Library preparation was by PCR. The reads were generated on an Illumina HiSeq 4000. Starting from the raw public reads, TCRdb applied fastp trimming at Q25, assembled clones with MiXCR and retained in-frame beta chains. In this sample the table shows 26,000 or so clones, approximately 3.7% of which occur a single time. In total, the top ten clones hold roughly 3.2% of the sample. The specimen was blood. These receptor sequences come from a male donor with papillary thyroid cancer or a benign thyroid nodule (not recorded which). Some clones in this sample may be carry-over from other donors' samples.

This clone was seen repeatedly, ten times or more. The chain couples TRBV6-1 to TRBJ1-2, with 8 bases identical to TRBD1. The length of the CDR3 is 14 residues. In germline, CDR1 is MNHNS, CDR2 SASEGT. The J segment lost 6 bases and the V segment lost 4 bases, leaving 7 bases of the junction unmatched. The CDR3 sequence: CASSGQGRRDGYTF. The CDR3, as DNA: TGTGCCAGCAGTGGACAGGGGAGGCGGGATGGCTACACCTTC.

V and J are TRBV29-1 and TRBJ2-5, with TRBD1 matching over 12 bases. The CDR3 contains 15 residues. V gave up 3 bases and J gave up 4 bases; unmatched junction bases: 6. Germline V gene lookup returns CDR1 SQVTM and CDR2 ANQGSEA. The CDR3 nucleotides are TGCAGCGTTGAGGGGGACAGGGGGCGCGGAGAGACCCAGTACTTC. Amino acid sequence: CSVEGDRGRGETQYF.

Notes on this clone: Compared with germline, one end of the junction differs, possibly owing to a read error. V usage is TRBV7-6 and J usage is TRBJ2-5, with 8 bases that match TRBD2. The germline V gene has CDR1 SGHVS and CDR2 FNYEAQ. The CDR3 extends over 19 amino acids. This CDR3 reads CASSLYKGVSGGFQETQYF. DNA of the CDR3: TGTGCCAGCAGCTTATATAAGGGAGTGTCGGGGGGGTTTCAAGAGACACAGTACTTC. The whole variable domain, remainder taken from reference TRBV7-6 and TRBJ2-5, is GAGVSQSPRYKVTKRGQDVALRCDPISGHVSLYWYRQALGQGPEFLTYFNYEAQQDKSGLPNDRFSAERPEGSISTLTIQRTEQRDSAMYRCASSLYKGVSGGFQETQYFGPGTRLLVL.

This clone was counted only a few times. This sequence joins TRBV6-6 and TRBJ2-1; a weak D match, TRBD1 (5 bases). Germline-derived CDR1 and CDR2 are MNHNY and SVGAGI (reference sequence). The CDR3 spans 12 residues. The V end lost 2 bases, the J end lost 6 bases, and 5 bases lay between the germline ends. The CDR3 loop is CASSYRGNEQFF. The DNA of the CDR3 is TGTGCCAGCAGTTACAGGGGCAATGAGCAGTTCTTC.

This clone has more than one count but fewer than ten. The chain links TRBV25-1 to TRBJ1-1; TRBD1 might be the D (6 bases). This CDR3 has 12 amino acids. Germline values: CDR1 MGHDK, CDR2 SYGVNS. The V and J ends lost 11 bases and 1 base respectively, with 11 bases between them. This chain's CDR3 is CAARGGNTEAFF. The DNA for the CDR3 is TGTGCCGCCAGGGGAGGGAACACTGAAGCTTTCTTT.

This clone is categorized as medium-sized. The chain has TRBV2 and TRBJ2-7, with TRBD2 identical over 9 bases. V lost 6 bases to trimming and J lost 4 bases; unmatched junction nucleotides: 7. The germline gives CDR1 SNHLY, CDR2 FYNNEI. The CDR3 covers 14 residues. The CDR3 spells CASRSGRNIYEQYF. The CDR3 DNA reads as TGTGCCAGCAGAAGCGGGAGGAATATTTACGAGCAGTACTTC.

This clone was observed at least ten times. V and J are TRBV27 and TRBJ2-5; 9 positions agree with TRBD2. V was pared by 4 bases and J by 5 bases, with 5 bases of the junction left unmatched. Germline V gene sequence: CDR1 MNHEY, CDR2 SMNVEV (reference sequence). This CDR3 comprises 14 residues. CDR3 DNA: TGTGCCAGCAGTTCCGCGGGGGGGTGGGAGACCCAGTACTTC. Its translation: CASSSAGGWETQYF.

The DNA of the CDR3 is TGTGCCAGCAGACGGAGGTCGGCCGGGGAGCTGTTTTTT. Its protein is CASRRRSAGELFF. This rearrangement joins TRBV6-1 to TRBJ2-2, with D maybe TRBD2 (5 bases). This CDR3 is built from 13 residues. With 6 bases removed from V and 6 bases from J, the gap between germline ends came to 11 bases. CDR1 and CDR2 from the germline V gene are MNHNS and SASEGT.

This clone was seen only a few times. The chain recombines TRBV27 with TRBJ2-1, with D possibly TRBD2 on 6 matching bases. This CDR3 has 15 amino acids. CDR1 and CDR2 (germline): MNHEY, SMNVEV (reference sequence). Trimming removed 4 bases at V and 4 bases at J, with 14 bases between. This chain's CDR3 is CASSSRTIGYNEQFF. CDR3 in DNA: TGTGCCAGCAGTTCCAGGACTATCGGTTACAATGAGCAGTTCTTC.

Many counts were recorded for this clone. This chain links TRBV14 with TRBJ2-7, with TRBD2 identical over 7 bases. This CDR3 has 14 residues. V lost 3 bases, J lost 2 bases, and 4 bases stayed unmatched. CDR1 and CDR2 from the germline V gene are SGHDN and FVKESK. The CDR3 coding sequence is TGTGCCAGCAGCCAGGCTAGCGGCCCCTACGAGCAGTACTTC. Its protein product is CASSQASGPYEQYF.

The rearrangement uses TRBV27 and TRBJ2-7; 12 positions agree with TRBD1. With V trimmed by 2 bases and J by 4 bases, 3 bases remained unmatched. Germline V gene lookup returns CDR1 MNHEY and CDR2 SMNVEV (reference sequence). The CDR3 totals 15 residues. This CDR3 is CASSLGTGGGYEQYF. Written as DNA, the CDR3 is TGTGCCAGCAGTTTAGGGACAGGGGGCGGATACGAGCAGTACTTC.

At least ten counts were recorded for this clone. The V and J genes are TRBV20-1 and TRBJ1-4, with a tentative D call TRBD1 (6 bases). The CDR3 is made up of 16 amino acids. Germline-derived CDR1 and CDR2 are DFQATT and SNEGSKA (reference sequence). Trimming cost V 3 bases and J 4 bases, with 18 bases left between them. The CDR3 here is CSARAPGGTRNEKLFF. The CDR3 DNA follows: TGCAGTGCTAGGGCCCCCGGCGGGACACGTAATGAAAAACTGTTTTTT.

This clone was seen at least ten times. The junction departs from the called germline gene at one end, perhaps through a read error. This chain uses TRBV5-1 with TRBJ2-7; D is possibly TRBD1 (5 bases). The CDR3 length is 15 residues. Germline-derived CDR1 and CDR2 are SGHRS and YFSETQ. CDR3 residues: CASSLGASGSYEQYF. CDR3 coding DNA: TGCGCAAGCAGCTTAGGGGCGTCGGGTAGCTACGAGCAGTACTTC.

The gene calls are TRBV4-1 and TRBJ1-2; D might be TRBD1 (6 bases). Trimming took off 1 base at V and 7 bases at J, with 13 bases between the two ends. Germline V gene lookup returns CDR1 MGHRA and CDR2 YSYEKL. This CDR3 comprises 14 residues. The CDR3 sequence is CASSQVVQGTGYTF. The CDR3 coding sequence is TGCGCCAGCAGCCAAGTCGTACAGGGAACTGGCTACACCTTC.

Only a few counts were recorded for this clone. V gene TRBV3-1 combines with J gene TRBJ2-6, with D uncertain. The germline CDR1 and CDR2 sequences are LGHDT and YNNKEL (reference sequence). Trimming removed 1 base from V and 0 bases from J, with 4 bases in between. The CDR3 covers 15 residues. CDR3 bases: TGTGCCAGCAGCCAAGGCATCTCTGGGGCCAACGTCCTGACTTTC. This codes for CASSQGISGANVLTF.

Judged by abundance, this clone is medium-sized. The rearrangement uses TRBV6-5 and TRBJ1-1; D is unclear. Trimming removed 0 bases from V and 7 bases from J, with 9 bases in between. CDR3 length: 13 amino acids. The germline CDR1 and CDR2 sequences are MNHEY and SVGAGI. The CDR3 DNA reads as TGTGCCAGCAGTTACTCCGGGTGGGGTGAAGCTTTCTTT. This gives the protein CASSYSGWGEAFF.

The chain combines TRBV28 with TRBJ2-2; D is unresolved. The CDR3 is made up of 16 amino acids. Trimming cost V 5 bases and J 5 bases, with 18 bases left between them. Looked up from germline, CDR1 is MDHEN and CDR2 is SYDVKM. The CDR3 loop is CASSLPTDGRTGELFF. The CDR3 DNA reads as TGTGCCAGCAGTCTTCCCACGGACGGACGAACCGGGGAGCTGTTTTTT.

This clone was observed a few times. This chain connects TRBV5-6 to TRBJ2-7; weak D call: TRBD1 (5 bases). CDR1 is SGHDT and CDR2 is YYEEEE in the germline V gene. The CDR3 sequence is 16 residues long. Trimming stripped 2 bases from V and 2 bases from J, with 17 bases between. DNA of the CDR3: TGTGCCAGCAGCTTCACCTTAGGGGCACGTCCCTACGAGCAGTACTTC. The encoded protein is CASSFTLGARPYEQYF.

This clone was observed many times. The CDR3 loop is CASTLRRSGTDTQYF. DNA for the CDR3: TGTGCCAGCACCCTCCGGCGGAGCGGGACAGATACGCAGTATTTT. The chain has TRBV12-3 or TRBV12-4 and TRBJ2-3; D possibly corresponds to TRBD2 (6 bases). The CDR3 contains 15 residues. V was trimmed by 7 bases and J by 3 bases, leaving 17 bases between them.

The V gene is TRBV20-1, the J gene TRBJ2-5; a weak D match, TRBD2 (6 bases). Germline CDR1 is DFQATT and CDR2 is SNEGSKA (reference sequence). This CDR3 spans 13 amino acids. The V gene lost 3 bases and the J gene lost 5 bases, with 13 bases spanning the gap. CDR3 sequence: CSASGRGAETQYF. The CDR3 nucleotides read TGCAGTGCTAGCGGGAGAGGGGCGGAGACCCAGTACTTC.

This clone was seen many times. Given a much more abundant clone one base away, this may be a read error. The CDR3 region has the DNA TGTGCCAGCAGGTTCAGGAGCAATCAGTCCCAGCATTTT. It translates to CASRFRSNQSQHF. The rearrangement uses TRBV2 and TRBJ1-5; D remains ambiguous. CDR3 length: 13 amino acids. Germline assignment: CDR1 SNHLY and CDR2 FYNNEI.

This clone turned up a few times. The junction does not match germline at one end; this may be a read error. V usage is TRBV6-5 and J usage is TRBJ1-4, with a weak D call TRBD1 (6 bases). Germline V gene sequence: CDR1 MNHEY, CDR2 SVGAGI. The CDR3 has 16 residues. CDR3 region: CASSYRTGKANEKLFF. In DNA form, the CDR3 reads TGTGCCAGCAGTTACCGTACAGGGAAGGCGAATGAGAAACTGTTTTTT.

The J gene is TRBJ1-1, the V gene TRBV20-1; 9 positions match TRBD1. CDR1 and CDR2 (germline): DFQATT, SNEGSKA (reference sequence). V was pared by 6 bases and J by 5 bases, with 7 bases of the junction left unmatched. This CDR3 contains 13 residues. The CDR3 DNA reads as TGCAGTGCGCCAAACAGGGGGCGAACTGAAGCTTTCTTT. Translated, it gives CSAPNRGRTEAFF.

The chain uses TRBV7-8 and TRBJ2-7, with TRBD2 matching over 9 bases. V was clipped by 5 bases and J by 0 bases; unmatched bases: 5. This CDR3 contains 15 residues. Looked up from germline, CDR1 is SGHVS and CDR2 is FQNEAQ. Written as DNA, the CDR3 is TGTGCCAGCAGCACCCAAGCGGGAGGCTCCTACGAGCAGTACTTC. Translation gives CASSTQAGGSYEQYF.

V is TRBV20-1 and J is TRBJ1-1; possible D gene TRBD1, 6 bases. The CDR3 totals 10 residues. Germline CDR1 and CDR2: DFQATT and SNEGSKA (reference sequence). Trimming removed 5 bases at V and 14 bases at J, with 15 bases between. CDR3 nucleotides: TGCAGTGCTCCGATGGACAGCCCCTTCTTT. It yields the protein CSAPMDSPFF.

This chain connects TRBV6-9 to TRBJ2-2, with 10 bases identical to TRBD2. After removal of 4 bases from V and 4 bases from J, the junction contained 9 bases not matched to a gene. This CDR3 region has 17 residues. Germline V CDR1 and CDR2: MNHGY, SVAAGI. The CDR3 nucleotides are TGTGCCAGCAGTTTTTTAGCGGGAGGAGGGGGCACCGGGGAGCTGTTTTTT. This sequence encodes CASSFLAGGGGTGELFF.

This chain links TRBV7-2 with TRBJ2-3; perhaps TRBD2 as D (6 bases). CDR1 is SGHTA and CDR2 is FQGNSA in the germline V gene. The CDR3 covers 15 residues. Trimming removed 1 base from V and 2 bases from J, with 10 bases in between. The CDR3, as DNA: TGTGCCAGCAGCTTAGACGGGGGAACCACAGATACGCAGTATTTT. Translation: CASSLDGGTTDTQYF. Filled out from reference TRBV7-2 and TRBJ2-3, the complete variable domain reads GAGVSQSPSNKVTEKGKDVELRCDPISGHTALYWYRQSLGQGLEFLIYFQGNSAPDKSGLPSDRFSAERTGGSVSTLTIQRTQQEDSAVYLCASSLDGGTTDTQYFGPGTRLTVL.

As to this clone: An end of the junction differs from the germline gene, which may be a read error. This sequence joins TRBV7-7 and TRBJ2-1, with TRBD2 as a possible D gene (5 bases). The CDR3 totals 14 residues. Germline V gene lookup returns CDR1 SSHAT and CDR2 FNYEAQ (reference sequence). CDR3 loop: CASSLLGSHNEQFF. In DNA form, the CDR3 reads TGTGCTAGCAGCTTACTTGGGAGCCACAATGAGCAGTTCTTC.